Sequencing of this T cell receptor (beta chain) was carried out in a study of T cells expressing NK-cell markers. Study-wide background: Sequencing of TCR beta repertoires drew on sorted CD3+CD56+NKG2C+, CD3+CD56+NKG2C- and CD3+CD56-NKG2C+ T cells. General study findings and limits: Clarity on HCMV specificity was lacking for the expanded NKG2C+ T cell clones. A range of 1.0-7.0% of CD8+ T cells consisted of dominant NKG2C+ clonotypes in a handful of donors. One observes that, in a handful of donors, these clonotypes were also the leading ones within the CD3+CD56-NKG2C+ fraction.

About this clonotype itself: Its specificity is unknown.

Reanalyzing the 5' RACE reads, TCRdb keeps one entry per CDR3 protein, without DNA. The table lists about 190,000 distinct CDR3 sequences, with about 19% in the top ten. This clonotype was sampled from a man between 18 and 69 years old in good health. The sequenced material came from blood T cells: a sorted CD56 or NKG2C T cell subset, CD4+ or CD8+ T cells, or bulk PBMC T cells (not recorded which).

Here the CDR3 reads CASIGRYGTGAYEQYF. This rearrangement joins TRBV2 to TRBJ2-7; the D call from TCRdb, TRBD1, cannot be confirmed without DNA. Per germline, CDR1 SNHLY and CDR2 FYNNEI. The CDR3 is 16 amino acids.